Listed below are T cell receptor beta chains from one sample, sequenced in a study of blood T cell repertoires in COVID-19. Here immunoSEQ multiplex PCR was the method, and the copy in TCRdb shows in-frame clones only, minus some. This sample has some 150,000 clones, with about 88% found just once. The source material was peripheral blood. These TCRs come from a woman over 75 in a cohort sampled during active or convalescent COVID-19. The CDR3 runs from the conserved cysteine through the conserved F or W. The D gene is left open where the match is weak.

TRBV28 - CASTATRGKWSTDTQYF
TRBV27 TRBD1 CASSLLQGLLTEAFF
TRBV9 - CASSVARSGANVLTF
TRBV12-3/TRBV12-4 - CASSLGGGNTIYF
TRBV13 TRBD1 CASSRDRGPRGYTF
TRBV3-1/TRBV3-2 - CASSQVRTPGANVLTF
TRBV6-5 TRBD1 CASSPRTGDHSPLHF
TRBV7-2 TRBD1 CASSSDRVVMGYTF
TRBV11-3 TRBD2 CASSLGGLAGALQETQYF
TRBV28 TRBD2 CASSAGTSSDEQYF
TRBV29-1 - CSVEGQSIYGYTF
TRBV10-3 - CAISGTAGELFF
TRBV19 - CASSSGGRLGRGLRTEAFF
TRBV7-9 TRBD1 CASSDRVAQETQYF
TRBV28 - CASRHPRGSENTIYF
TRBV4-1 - CASSQDGQSNQPQHF
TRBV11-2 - CASSFDSLQYF
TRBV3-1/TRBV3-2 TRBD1 CASSQGPGGRNTIYF
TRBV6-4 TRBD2 CASSDSAGGSTDTQYF
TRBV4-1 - CASSHPADTQYF
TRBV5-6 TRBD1 CASSALGTGGSDTEAFF